The 25 T cell receptor beta chains presented below share a single source sample, sequenced in a study of PD-1 blockade in mismatch repair-deficient tumors. Generated by immunoSEQ multiplex PCR, the TCRdb table keeps only in-frame clones and is missing some. The sample shows 40,000 to 60,000 clones, about 84% of them seen only once. The material sequenced was peripheral blood, taken about 4.5 months after starting pembrolizumab. These receptors originate from an adult with mismatch repair-deficient cancer.

The chain carries TRBV25-1 and TRBJ2-7; perhaps TRBD2 as D (6 bases). V was cut by 4 bases and J by 3 bases, with 16 bases left in between. The CDR3 has 15 amino acids. In germline, CDR1 is MGHDK, CDR2 SYGVNS. For the CDR3, the DNA is TGTGCCAGCAGTGCAGGATTCGGGACTTTCTACGAGCAGTACTTC. Amino acids: CASSAGFGTFYEQYF.

The V and J genes are TRBV5-4 and TRBJ2-7; 13 nucleotides align to TRBD2. Germline V CDR1 and CDR2: SGHNT, YYREEE (reference sequence). V lost 6 bases to trimming and J lost 6 bases; unmatched junction nucleotides: 9. This CDR3 has 15 amino acids. The CDR3 DNA reads TGTGCCAGCACTCCTGGACTAGCGGGAGCGGGCGAGCAGTACTTC. This translates into CASTPGLAGAGEQYF.

The chain employs TRBV19 and TRBJ2-1, with TRBD2 identical over 8 bases. V shed 6 bases, J shed 8 bases, and the junction held 12 bases outside the gene matches. The CDR3 extends over 15 amino acids. Germline assignment: CDR1 LNHDA and CDR2 SQIVND (reference sequence). The CDR3: CASRAGSGRAHEQFF. CDR3 nucleotide sequence: TGTGCCAGTAGGGCTGGGAGCGGGAGAGCTCATGAGCAGTTCTTC.

The chain combines TRBV4-1 with TRBJ1-3, with D possibly TRBD1 on 5 matching bases. The V and J ends lost 4 bases and 1 base respectively, with 26 bases between them. The CDR3 loop spans 20 amino acids. CDR1 is MGHRA and CDR2 is YSYEKL in the germline V gene. The CDR3 DNA sequence: TGCGCCAGCAGCCCACCACCCGTGGGCAGGGACTGGCGGTCTGGAAACACCATATATTTT. Translated, it gives CASSPPPVGRDWRSGNTIYF.

V is TRBV30 and J is TRBJ2-3; TRBD2 might be the D (6 bases). CDR3 length equals 16 residues. V was clipped by 0 bases and J by 1 base, with 14 bases between them. CDR1 and CDR2 (germline): GTSNPN, SVGIG (reference sequence). CDR3 amino acids: CAWSVPGGVGTDTQYF. DNA for the CDR3: TGTGCCTGGAGTGTCCCCGGGGGAGTAGGCACAGATACGCAGTATTTT.

CDR3 sequence: CSVAVGLTTEAFF. The DNA for the CDR3 is TGCAGCGTTGCGGTGGGGTTAACCACTGAAGCTTTCTTT. The V call is TRBV29-1, the J call TRBJ1-1; D gene unclear. This CDR3 is 13 amino acids long. With 4 bases removed from V and 4 bases from J, the gap between germline ends came to 13 bases. Germline CDR1 is SQVTM and CDR2 is ANQGSEA.

The chain combines TRBV27 with TRBJ2-7; tentatively, D is TRBD1 or TRBD2 (6 bases each). Trimming took 8 bases from V and 2 from J, leaving 16 bases between them. This CDR3 contains 14 residues. The germline CDR1 and CDR2 sequences are MNHEY and SMNVEV (reference sequence). The CDR3 DNA follows: TGTGCCAGCCGGCCGGGGGCAGGGACCTACGAGCAGTACTTC. Its translation is CASRPGAGTYEQYF.

The rearrangement links TRBV9 to TRBJ2-2; D may be TRBD1 (5 bases). Trimming shortened V by 7 bases and J by 0 bases, and 10 bases separated the two germline ends. This CDR3 spans 14 amino acids. Germline V gene data show CDR1 as SGDLS and CDR2 as YYNGEE. In nucleotides, the CDR3 is TGTGCCAGCGGGGCGAAATCGAACACCGGGGAGCTGTTTTTT. It specifies CASGAKSNTGELFF.

This chain joins TRBV11-3 and TRBJ2-2, with 7 bases aligning to TRBD2. With V trimmed by 5 bases and J by 8 bases, 8 bases remained unmatched. Germline V CDR1 and CDR2: SGHNT, YENEEA. This CDR3 comprises 14 residues. The CDR3 reads CASSPGLTSGELFF. For the CDR3, the DNA is TGTGCCAGCAGCCCGGGACTAACGTCTGGGGAGCTGTTTTTT.

This rearrangement joins TRBV7-8 to TRBJ2-7; no clear D gene. The germline CDR1 and CDR2 sequences are SGHVS and FQNEAQ. Trimming shortened V by 4 bases and J by 0 bases, and 16 bases separated the two germline ends. The CDR3 totals 16 residues. CDR3 protein: CASSSGDPARSYEQYF. The DNA for the CDR3 is TGTGCCAGCAGCTCAGGAGACCCGGCCCGCTCCTACGAGCAGTACTTC.

The CDR3: CASSLQAAREKLFF. The CDR3 DNA is TGTGCCAGTAGTCTTCAGGCCGCGAGGGAAAAACTGTTTTTT. The rearrangement uses TRBV19 and TRBJ1-4, with D unresolved. Germline CDR1 and CDR2: LNHDA and SQIVND (reference sequence). Between the trimmed V and J ends, which lost 5 bases and 8 bases, there was a span of 15 bases. The CDR3 has 14 residues.

The chain has TRBV7-9 and TRBJ2-2, with 9 bases that match TRBD1. The germline V gene encodes CDR1 SEHNR and CDR2 FQNEAQ (reference sequence). With V trimmed by 1 base and J by 6 bases, 3 bases remained unmatched. The CDR3 runs 15 residues. The CDR3 DNA reads TGTGCCAGCAGCTTAGTCACAGGGGGCTCCGGGGAGCTGTTTTTT. Its translation is CASSLVTGGSGELFF.

This clone appeared once. The rearrangement uses TRBV7-3 and TRBJ2-2; TRBD2 is a possible D gene (6 bases). This CDR3 spans 14 amino acids. Trimming took 6 bases from V and 5 from J, leaving 13 bases between them. Germline values: CDR1 SGHTA, CDR2 FQGTGA. The CDR3 is CASSFRGNTGELFF. Written as DNA, the CDR3 is TGTGCCAGCAGTTTTCGGGGGAATACCGGGGAGCTGTTTTTT.

V gene TRBV19 combines with J gene TRBJ2-5, with a possible D match to TRBD1 (6 bases). Trimming removed 2 bases from V and 5 bases from J, with 12 bases in between. Germline V gene data show CDR1 as LNHDA and CDR2 as SQIVND (reference sequence). The CDR3 totals 14 residues. The CDR3 loop is CASSIQGLWETQYF. The CDR3 DNA reads as TGTGCCAGTAGTATACAGGGGTTATGGGAGACCCAGTACTTC.

V gene TRBV5-1 combines with J gene TRBJ2-6; D is possibly TRBD1 (5 bases). Germline CDR1 is SGHRS and CDR2 is YFSETQ. V was trimmed by 5 bases and J by 0 bases, leaving 9 bases between them. The CDR3 consists of 15 residues. The CDR3 DNA is TGCGCCAGCAGTCAGGGTAACTCTGGGGCCAACGTCCTGACTTTC. The encoded protein is CASSQGNSGANVLTF.

This clone was recorded once. The chain couples TRBV2 to TRBJ2-3, with 9 bases that match TRBD2. The CDR3 is 14 residues long. Germline V gene sequence: CDR1 SNHLY, CDR2 FYNNEI. V dropped 4 bases and J dropped 4; count of bases not matched to a gene: 3. The CDR3 is CASSVSGGSDTQYF. In nucleotides, the CDR3 is TGTGCCAGCAGTGTTAGCGGGGGATCAGATACGCAGTATTTT.

This chain joins TRBV6-5 and TRBJ1-2, with TRBD1 as a possible D gene (5 bases). The CDR3 sequence is 14 residues long. V was pared by 4 bases and J by 8 bases, with 17 bases between. CDR1 is MNHEY and CDR2 is SVGAGI in the germline V gene. The CDR3 sequence: CASSWGNSPGGYTF. For the CDR3, the DNA is TGTGCCAGCAGTTGGGGGAACAGTCCCGGGGGCTACACCTTC.

This chain links TRBV6-5 with TRBJ2-1, with 10 nucleotides matching TRBD2. This CDR3 contains 15 residues. Trimming took 6 bases from V and 5 from J; bases not matched to a gene: 7. Germline V gene sequence: CDR1 MNHEY, CDR2 SVGAGI. The CDR3 sequence: CASSGAGGWDNEQFF. The CDR3 DNA follows: TGTGCCAGCAGCGGAGCGGGAGGGTGGGACAATGAGCAGTTCTTC.

This chain joins TRBV15 and TRBJ2-1, with TRBD1 matching over 9 bases. Germline V gives CDR1 LNHNV, CDR2 YYDKDF (reference sequence). The ends lost 6 bases at V and 4 bases at J; junction bases unmatched: 7. This CDR3 comprises 15 residues. The DNA of the CDR3 is TGTGCCACCAGTAGGGGACAGGGATTGTACAATGAGCAGTTCTTC. It specifies CATSRGQGLYNEQFF.

The chain has TRBV7-2 and TRBJ2-6; 7 bases fit TRBD1. The CDR3 extends over 17 amino acids. Trimming removed 4 bases from V and 2 bases from J; junction bases left unmatched: 8. Germline V gives CDR1 SGHTA, CDR2 FQGNSA. The CDR3 sequence: CASSSRGQAPGANVLTF. The CDR3 DNA follows: TGTGCCAGCAGCTCAAGAGGACAGGCCCCTGGGGCCAACGTCCTGACTTTC.

J is TRBJ2-7 and V is TRBV6-1, with TRBD1 identical over 8 bases. CDR3 length: 14 residues. Losses at the gene ends were 7 bases for V and 6 bases for J; bases not matched to a gene: 11. Germline lookup yields CDR1 MNHNS and CDR2 SASEGT. The CDR3 DNA reads as TGTGCCAGCAACTTTGGACAGGGTCGAGGCGAGCAGTACTTC. Translation gives CASNFGQGRGEQYF.

The J gene is TRBJ1-3, the V gene TRBV6-1, with a possible D match to TRBD1 (5 bases). The CDR3 sequence is 13 residues long. Between the trimmed V and J ends, which lost 1 base and 4 bases, there was a span of 5 bases. The germline V gene has CDR1 MNHNS and CDR2 SASEGT. The CDR3 sequence: CASSEGQGNTIYF. CDR3 DNA: TGTGCCAGCAGTGAAGGACAGGGAAACACCATATATTTT.

The chain combines TRBV7-6 with TRBJ1-2, with D perhaps matching TRBD1 (5 bases). The CDR3 has 17 amino acids. Germline values: CDR1 SGHVS, CDR2 FNYEAQ. Trimming cost V 1 base and J 4 bases, with 19 bases left between them. CDR3 region: CASSLGSPGPSPYGYTF. As DNA, the CDR3 is TGTGCCAGCAGCTTAGGTTCCCCGGGACCTTCCCCCTATGGCTACACCTTC.

This clone was recorded a few times. V usage is TRBV19 and J usage is TRBJ1-2; 10 bases agree with TRBD1. Germline V gives CDR1 LNHDA, CDR2 SQIVND (reference sequence). This CDR3 is 12 amino acids long. V trimming: 5 bases; J trimming: 7 bases; junction bases outside the gene matches: 1. CDR3 region: CASSGTGVGYTF. The CDR3 DNA reads as TGTGCCAGTAGTGGGACAGGGGTTGGCTACACCTTC. Based on the CDR3 plus reference TRBV19 and TRBJ1-2, the full variable domain is DGGITQSPKYLFRKEGQNVTLSCEQNLNHDAMYWYRQDPGQGLRLIYYSQIVNDFQKGDIAEGYSVSREKKESFPLTVTSAQKNPTAFYLCASSGTGVGYTFGSGTRLTVV.

This sequence joins TRBV29-1 and TRBJ2-7; 9 bases fit TRBD1. Trimming took 0 bases from V and 6 from J; bases not matched to a gene: 9. The CDR3 consists of 15 residues. Germline V gene data show CDR1 as SQVTM and CDR2 as ANQGSEA. In DNA form, the CDR3 reads TGCAGCGTTGAAGACCCGGGACAGGGAGTTGGCGAGCAGTACTTC. Protein product: CSVEDPGQGVGEQYF.